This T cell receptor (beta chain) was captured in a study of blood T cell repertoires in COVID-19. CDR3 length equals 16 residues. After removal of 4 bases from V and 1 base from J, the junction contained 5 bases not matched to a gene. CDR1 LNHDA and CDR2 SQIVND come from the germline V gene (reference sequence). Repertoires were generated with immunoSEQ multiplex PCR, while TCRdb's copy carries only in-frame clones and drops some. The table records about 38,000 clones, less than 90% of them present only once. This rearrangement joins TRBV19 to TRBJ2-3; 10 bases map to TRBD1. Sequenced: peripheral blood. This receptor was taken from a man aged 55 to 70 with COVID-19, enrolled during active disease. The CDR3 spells CASSRDRGLGTDTQYF. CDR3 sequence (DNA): TGTGCCAGTAGTAGAGACAGGGGGCTCGGCACAGATACGCAGTATTTT.